The entry below describes one T cell receptor (beta chain). This record comes from a study of cytomegalovirus exposure and HLA in healthy donors. Both 60 Vbeta primers and 13 Jbeta primers went into the PCR. Sequencing was performed with immunoSEQ multiplex PCR; in TCRdb, only in-frame clones are kept and a portion is missing. The top ten hold over 2% of the sample, which has about 150,000 clones, around three quarters seen once. The clonotype comes from a man aged 40-55 years in good health and CMV-seronegative. The sample comprised PBMCs.

The CDR3 sequence: CASSPTPVGIRYNEQFF. DNA for the CDR3: TGCGCCAGCAGCCCGACACCGGTTGGTATACGCTACAATGAGCAGTTCTTC. The V call is TRBV5-1, the J call TRBJ2-1; D gene ambiguous. V lost 4 bases, J lost 3 bases, and 20 bases lay in between. The CDR3 runs to 17 residues. The germline CDR1 and CDR2 sequences are SGHRS and YFSETQ.